The rows below give T cell receptor beta chains drawn from one sample of a study of shared clonotypes between healthy human individuals. Sequenced by immunoSEQ multiplex PCR; TCRdb stores in-frame clones only, minus some. The sample holds some 89,000 clones, 67% seen once. What was sequenced was memory CD8+ T cells sorted from blood. The receptors were gathered from a man aged 30-40 years in good health. Each CDR3 is given without its conserved first and last residue.

V gene	J gene	CDR3 protein
TRBV6-5	TRBJ1-1	ASSYAPGGMNTEAF
TRBV30	TRBJ2-7	AWGRSFSYEQY
TRBV13	TRBJ2-1	ASSLGLAEQF
TRBV5-4	TRBJ1-1	ASSPGQNTEAF
TRBV5-4	TRBJ2-7	ASSPAGGATYEQY
TRBV4-1	TRBJ2-7	ASSQGTSKSYEQY
TRBV25-1	TRBJ2-5	ASSDPGGEGETQY
TRBV30	TRBJ1-3	AWSVKRGSGNTIY
TRBV30	TRBJ2-7	AWSWLYGTGIVLACFYEQY
TRBV25-1	TRBJ2-3	ASSDRQDRTSTDTQY
TRBV7-9	TRBJ1-2	ASSLARQDLRDGYT
TRBV10-3	TRBJ2-3	AISESYGQARR
TRBV7-9	TRBJ2-1	ASSGARGPLDEQF
TRBV9	TRBJ2-4	ASSAHRGGQTNIQY
TRBV27	TRBJ2-7	ASSPQTENYEQY
TRBV6-1	TRBJ1-1	ASSERGNTEAF
TRBV14	TRBJ2-5	ASSQLSGRETQY
TRBV5-3	TRBJ2-2	ARSLSGNSGTGDPNTGELF
TRBV30	TRBJ2-7	AWSAGQGINEQY
TRBV5-6	TRBJ2-2	ASSLAGTANTGELF
TRBV7-9	TRBJ2-1	ASSAAVDRVFNEQF
TRBV29-1	TRBJ2-7	SVPTGMGEQY
TRBV28	TRBJ2-3	ASSFPGASTDTQY
TRBV9	TRBJ2-1	ASSWGTSGRNEQF
TRBV4-3	TRBJ2-1	ASSRDPGLAGNEQF
TRBV7-9	TRBJ2-2	ASSHAGTSETGELF
TRBV11-2	TRBJ2-3	ASSLVARGTQY
TRBV7-9	TRBJ2-2	ASSTPPHSVNTGELF
TRBV6-1	TRBJ1-2	ASSVGTGDFYGYT
TRBV7-2	TRBJ2-1	ASSLSGSVQF
TRBV28	TRBJ2-7	ASSLPPGDRGIYEQY
TRBV11-3	TRBJ1-2	ASSLLEGAGGNIDGYT
TRBV10-1	TRBJ2-1	ASGSYNEQF
TRBV19	TRBJ1-1	ASSIPTGGNTEAF
TRBV25-1	TRBJ2-1	ASSHTDNEQF
TRBV4-1	TRBJ2-2	ASSQDRGEGWTGELF
TRBV7-8	TRBJ2-3	ASSLDRGRGY
TRBV4-1	TRBJ2-7	ASSLSPGPGDEQY
TRBV5-1	TRBJ2-1	ASSSSGTGAHNEQF
TRBV5-5	TRBJ2-3	ASSLTDTQY
TRBV27	TRBJ2-1	ASSPETALINEQF
TRBV10-1	TRBJ2-7	ASSESTSGRFTYEQY
TRBV19	TRBJ2-1	ASSPNLYNEQF
TRBV5-4	TRBJ2-7	ASSFDTGDYEQY
TRBV27	TRBJ2-5	ASSLLAGGIQETQY
TRBV28	TRBJ2-7	ASSSALTQAPLTYEQY
TRBV18	TRBJ2-1	ASSPPNSRIGNEQF
TRBV9	TRBJ2-7	ASSDGSYEQY
TRBV11-2	TRBJ2-5	ASSLDMTAIIQETQY
TRBV7-2	TRBJ2-1	ASSLGYNEQF
TRBV10-1	TRBJ2-7	ASSEWDRGLHEQY
TRBV27	TRBJ2-7	ASSFNAEYYEQY
TRBV28	TRBJ2-7	ASSSLTGGDSYEQY
TRBV6-1	TRBJ2-7	ASSEEGSASYEQY
TRBV14	TRBJ1-2	ASRVTGNYGYT
TRBV25-1	TRBJ2-3	ASSDKDRGGDTQY
TRBV28	TRBJ1-2	ASSWNYGYT
TRBV11-3	TRBJ2-3	ASSLDTDTQY